This TCR beta chain came from a study of blood T cell repertoires in COVID-19. Study in general: Collection of acute and convalescent COVID-19 samples took place in the United States, Italy and Spain.

Sequenced by immunoSEQ multiplex PCR; TCRdb stores in-frame clones only, minus some. The data contain 72,000 or so clones, roughly 77% of them seen just once; the ten biggest clones take up 9.2%. The sample comprised peripheral blood. The TCR was taken from a human donor in a cohort sampled during active COVID-19.

The CDR3 spells CASIRGDRPGQPQHF. CDR3 DNA sequence: TGTGCCAGCATCCGGGGGGACAGGCCGGGTCAGCCCCAGCATTTT. The chain recombines TRBV28 with TRBJ1-5; 8 nucleotides align to TRBD1. Germline CDR1 is MDHEN and CDR2 is SYDVKM. This CDR3 region has 15 residues. Trimming took 7 bases from V and 6 from J; bases not matched to a gene: 11.